Following are 11 T cell receptor beta chains from one sample sequenced in a study of metastatic and nonmetastatic thyroid tumors. TCRdb reprocessed the PCR reads using MiXCR. In the table there are over 20,000 clones, more than 25% of which are singletons. No patient received treatment before thyroid surgery. Sequences were obtained from blood. Receptor source: a female donor with papillary thyroid cancer or a benign thyroid nodule (not recorded which). Some clones in this sample may be carry-over from other donors' samples.

This clone was found a few times. The chain uses TRBV20-1 and TRBJ2-1; D might be TRBD2 (8 bases). Between the trimmed V and J ends, which lost 0 bases and 4 bases, there was a span of 13 bases. The CDR3 sequence is 15 residues long. Per germline, CDR1 DFQATT and CDR2 SNEGSKA (reference sequence). This CDR3 reads CSARDSGTVYNEQFF. Written as DNA, the CDR3 is TGCAGTGCTAGAGATAGCGGGACAGTATACAATGAGCAGTTCTTC.

This chain joins TRBV20-1 and TRBJ2-2, with D possibly matching TRBD1 (6 bases). The CDR3 totals 14 residues. The germline V gene has CDR1 DFQATT and CDR2 SNEGSKA (reference sequence). Between the trimmed V and J ends, which lost 6 bases and 7 bases, there was a span of 18 bases. Written as DNA, the CDR3 is TGCAGTGCGACGCCCGGGACAAAAATCGGGGAGCTGTTTTTT. Protein: CSATPGTKIGELFF.

This clone was detected many times. Just one base apart from a much larger clone, this may be a read error. This chain connects TRBV20-1 to TRBJ2-7; D might be TRBD2 (5 bases). V was cut by 5 bases and J by 5 bases, with 10 bases left in between. This CDR3 contains 11 residues. Looked up from germline, CDR1 is DFQATT and CDR2 is SNEGSKA (reference sequence). In DNA form, the CDR3 reads TGCAGTGCTGGGTACGGGGACGAGCAGTACTTC. Protein product: CSAGYGDEQYF.

The sample holds many counts of this clone. The gene calls are TRBV4-3 and TRBJ1-3; tentatively, D is TRBD1 (6 bases). The V gene lost 1 base and the J gene lost 6 bases, with 10 bases spanning the gap. The CDR3 is made up of 14 amino acids. Germline CDR1 is LGHNA and CDR2 is YSLEER. CDR3 protein: CASSQVGGLNTIYF. DNA for the CDR3: TGCGCCAGCAGCCAAGTAGGGGGGTTAAACACCATATATTTT.

This clone was recorded a few times. The gene calls are TRBV4-3 and TRBJ2-3; 9 bases agree with TRBD2. After removal of 0 bases from V and 2 bases from J, the junction contained 6 bases not matched to a gene. Germline V gene sequence: CDR1 LGHNA, CDR2 YSLEER. The CDR3 loop spans 17 amino acids. CDR3 in DNA: TGCGCCAGCAGCCAAGAAGTGGAGCGGGAGGCCACAGATACGCAGTATTTT. Its protein product is CASSQEVEREATDTQYF.

This clone is categorized as medium-sized. V gene TRBV5-1 combines with J gene TRBJ2-7, with a weak D call TRBD1 (6 bases). V was shortened by 7 bases and J by 7 bases, with 15 bases between the two germline ends. The CDR3 is made up of 12 amino acids. The germline V gene encodes CDR1 SGHRS and CDR2 YFSETQ. CDR3 bases: TGCGCCAGCTTGGACAGCCTTTGGGAGCAGTACTTC. Amino acids: CASLDSLWEQYF. Full variable domain (missing parts from reference TRBV5-1 and TRBJ2-7): KAGVTQTPRYLIKTRGQQVTLSCSPISGHRSVSWYQQTPGQGLQFLFEYFSETQRNKGNFPGRFSGRQFSNSRSEMNVSTLELGDSALYLCASLDSLWEQYFGPGTRLTVT.

This clone was counted ten times or more. This chain links TRBV18 with TRBJ2-3; TRBD1 might be the D (5 bases). The CDR3 spans 13 residues. Germline CDR1 is KGHSH and CDR2 is LQKENI. The V and J ends lost 1 base and 3 bases respectively, with 5 bases between them. The CDR3 DNA reads TGTGCCAGCTCACCACAGGGGACAGATACGCAGTATTTT. Translation: CASSPQGTDTQYF.

This chain joins TRBV30 and TRBJ1-3; unclear D gene. Germline CDR1 is GTSNPN and CDR2 is SVGIG (reference sequence). The CDR3 contains 12 residues. Trimming took 0 bases from V and 4 from J, leaving 4 bases between them. This CDR3 is CAWSVGGNTIYF. The CDR3 nucleotides read TGTGCCTGGAGTGTGGGAGGAAACACCATATATTTT.

In this sample, this clone turned up many times. The CDR3 end shows no conserved phenylalanine or tryptophan, and so a read error is likely. The rearrangement links TRBV11-1 to TRBJ2-7, with 7 nucleotides matching TRBD2. Germline assignment: CDR1 SGHAT and CDR2 FQDESV (reference sequence). V shed 5 bases and J 6 bases; nucleotides not matched to a gene: 4. CDR3 length: 12 residues. The DNA of the CDR3 is TGTGCCAGCAGCCAACTAGCGACCGAGCAGTACCTC. It translates to CASSQLATEQYL.

This clone was picked up many times. The chain recombines TRBV7-9 with TRBJ2-1, with D maybe TRBD1 (6 bases). Per the germline V gene, CDR1 is SEHNR and CDR2 is FQNEAQ (reference sequence). V was pared by 4 bases and J by 8 bases, with 12 bases between. The CDR3 contains 13 residues. The DNA for the CDR3 is TGTGCCAGCAGCTCACAGGGTAACGATGAGCAGTTCTTC. This encodes CASSSQGNDEQFF.

This clone has more than one count but fewer than ten. The genes are TRBV7-3 and TRBJ2-3; D may be TRBD2 (6 bases). V was pared by 8 bases and J by 4 bases, with 10 bases between. The CDR3 totals 12 residues. Germline V gene sequence: CDR1 SGHTA, CDR2 FQGTGA. The CDR3 loop reads CASLRGSDTQYF. In DNA, the CDR3 is TGTGCCAGCTTGCGGGGATCAGATACGCAGTATTTT.